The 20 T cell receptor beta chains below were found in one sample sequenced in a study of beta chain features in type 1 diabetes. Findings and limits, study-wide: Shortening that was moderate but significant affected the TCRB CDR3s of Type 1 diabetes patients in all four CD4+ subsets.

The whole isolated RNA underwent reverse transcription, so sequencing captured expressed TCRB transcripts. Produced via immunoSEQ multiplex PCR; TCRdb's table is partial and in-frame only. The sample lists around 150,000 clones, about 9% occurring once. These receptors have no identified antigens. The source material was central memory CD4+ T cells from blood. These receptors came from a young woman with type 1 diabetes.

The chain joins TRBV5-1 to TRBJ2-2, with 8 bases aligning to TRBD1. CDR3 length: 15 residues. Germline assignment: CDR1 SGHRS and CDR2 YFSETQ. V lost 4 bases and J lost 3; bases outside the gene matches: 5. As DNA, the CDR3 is TGCGCCAGCAGCACCGGACAGGGAGACACCGGGGAGCTGTTTTTT. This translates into CASSTGQGDTGELFF.

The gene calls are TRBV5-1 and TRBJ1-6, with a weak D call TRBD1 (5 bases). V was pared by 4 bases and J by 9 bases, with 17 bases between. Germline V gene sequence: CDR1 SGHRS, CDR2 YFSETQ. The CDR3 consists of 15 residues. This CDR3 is CASSEDTSGASPLHF. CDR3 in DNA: TGCGCCAGCAGCGAAGATACGTCTGGGGCTTCACCCCTCCACTTT.

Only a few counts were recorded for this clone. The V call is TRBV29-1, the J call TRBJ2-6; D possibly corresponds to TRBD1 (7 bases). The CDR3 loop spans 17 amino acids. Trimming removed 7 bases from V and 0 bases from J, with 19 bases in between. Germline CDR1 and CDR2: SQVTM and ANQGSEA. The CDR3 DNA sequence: TGCAGCGCCGTCCTAGGCAGGGGGGACTCTGGGGCCAACGTCCTGACTTTC. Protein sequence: CSAVLGRGDSGANVLTF.

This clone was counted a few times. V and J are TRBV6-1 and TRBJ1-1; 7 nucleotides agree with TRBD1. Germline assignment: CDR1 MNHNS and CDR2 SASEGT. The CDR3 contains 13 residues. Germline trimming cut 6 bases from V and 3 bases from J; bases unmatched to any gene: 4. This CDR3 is CASSIQGDTEAFF. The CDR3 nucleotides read TGTGCCAGCAGCATCCAGGGGGACACTGAAGCTTTCTTT.

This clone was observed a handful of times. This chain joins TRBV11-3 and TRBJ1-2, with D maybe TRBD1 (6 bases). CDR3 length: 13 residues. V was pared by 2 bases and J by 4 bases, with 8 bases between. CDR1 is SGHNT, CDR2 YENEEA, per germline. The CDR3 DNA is TGTGCCAGCAGCTTATCAGGGGTCTATGGCTACACCTTC. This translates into CASSLSGVYGYTF. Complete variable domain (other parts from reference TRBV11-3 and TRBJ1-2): EAGVVQSPRYKIIEKKQPVAFWCNPISGHNTLYWYLQNLGQGPELLIRYENEEAVDDSQLPKDRFSAERLKGVDSTLKIQPAELGDSAVYLCASSLSGVYGYTFGSGTRLTVV.

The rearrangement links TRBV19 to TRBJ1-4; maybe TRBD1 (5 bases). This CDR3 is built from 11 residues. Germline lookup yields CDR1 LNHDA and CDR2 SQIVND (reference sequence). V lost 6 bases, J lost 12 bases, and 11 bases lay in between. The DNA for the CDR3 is TGTGCCAGTAGGAAAGGGGTGGAACTGTTTTTT. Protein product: CASRKGVELFF.

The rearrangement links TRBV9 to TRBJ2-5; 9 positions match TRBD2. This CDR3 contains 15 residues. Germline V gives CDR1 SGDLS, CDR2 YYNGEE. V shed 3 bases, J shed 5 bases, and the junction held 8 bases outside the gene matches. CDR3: CASSAGSGGWETQYF. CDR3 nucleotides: TGTGCCAGCAGCGCAGGTAGCGGGGGCTGGGAGACCCAGTACTTC. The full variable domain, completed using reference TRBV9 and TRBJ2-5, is DSGVTQTPKHLITATGQRVTLRCSPRSGDLSVYWYQQSLDQGLQFLIQYYNGEERAKGNILERFSAQQFPDLHSELNLSSLELGDSALYFCASSAGSGGWETQYFGPGTRLLVL.

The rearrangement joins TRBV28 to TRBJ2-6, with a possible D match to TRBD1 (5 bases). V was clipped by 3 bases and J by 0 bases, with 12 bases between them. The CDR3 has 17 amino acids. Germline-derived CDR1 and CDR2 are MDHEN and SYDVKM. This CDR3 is CASSFWGWTSGANVLTF. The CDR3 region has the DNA TGTGCCAGCAGTTTCTGGGGCTGGACCTCTGGGGCCAACGTCCTGACTTTC.

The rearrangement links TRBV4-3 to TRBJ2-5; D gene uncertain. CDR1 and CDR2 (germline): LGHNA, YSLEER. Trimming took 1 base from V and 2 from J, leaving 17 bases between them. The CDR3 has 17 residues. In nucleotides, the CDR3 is TGCGCCAGCAGCCAAGGGGCATCGACCCCCGGTCAAGAGACCCAGTACTTC. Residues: CASSQGASTPGQETQYF.

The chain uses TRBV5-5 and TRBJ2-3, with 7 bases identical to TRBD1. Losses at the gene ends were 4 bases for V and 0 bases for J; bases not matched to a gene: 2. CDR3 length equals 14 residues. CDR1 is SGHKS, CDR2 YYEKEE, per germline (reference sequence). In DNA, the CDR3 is TGTGCCAGCAGCCAGGGACAGAGCACAGATACGCAGTATTTT. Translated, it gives CASSQGQSTDTQYF.

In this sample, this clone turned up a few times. CDR3 DNA: TGTGCCAGCAGCCATGGGGGGTACGACTACACCTTC. This sequence encodes CASSHGGYDYTF. V and J are TRBV14 and TRBJ1-2; maybe TRBD1 (5 bases). The CDR3 is 12 amino acids. V lost 3 bases and J 10 bases, leaving 12 bases between the germline ends. Germline CDR1 and CDR2: SGHDN and FVKESK.

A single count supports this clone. The DNA for the CDR3 is TGTGCCAGCACTGTTTCGGGTAACAATCAGCCCCAGCATTTT. Protein sequence: CASTVSGNNQPQHF. The chain uses TRBV2 and TRBJ1-5; D gene ambiguous. Germline assignment: CDR1 SNHLY and CDR2 FYNNEI. This CDR3 is built from 14 residues. The V end lost 7 bases, the J end lost 3 bases, and 13 bases lay between the germline ends.

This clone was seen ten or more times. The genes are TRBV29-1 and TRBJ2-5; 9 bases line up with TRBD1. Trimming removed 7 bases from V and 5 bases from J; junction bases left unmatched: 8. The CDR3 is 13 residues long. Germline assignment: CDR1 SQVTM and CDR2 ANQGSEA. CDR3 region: CSEGGQGAETQYF. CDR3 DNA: TGCAGCGAAGGGGGACAGGGTGCGGAGACCCAGTACTTC.

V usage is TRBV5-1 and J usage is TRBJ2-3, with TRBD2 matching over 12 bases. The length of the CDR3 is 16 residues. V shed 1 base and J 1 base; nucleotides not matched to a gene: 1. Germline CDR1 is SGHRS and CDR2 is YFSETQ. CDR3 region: CASSLRLAGGTDTQYF. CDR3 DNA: TGCGCCAGCAGCTTGCGACTAGCGGGGGGCACAGATACGCAGTATTTT.

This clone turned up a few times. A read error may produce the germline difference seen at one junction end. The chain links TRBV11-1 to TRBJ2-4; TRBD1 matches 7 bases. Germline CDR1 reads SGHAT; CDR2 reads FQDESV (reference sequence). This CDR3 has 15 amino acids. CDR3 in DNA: TGTGCCAGCAGCTCGCGACAGGGAGCCCAAAACATTCAGTACTTC. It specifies CASSSRQGAQNIQYF.

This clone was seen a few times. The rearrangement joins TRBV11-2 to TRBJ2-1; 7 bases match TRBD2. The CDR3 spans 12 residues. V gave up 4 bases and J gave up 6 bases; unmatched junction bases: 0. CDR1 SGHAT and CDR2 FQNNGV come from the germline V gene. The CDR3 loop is CASSWGGNEQFF. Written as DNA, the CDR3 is TGTGCCAGCAGCTGGGGGGGCAATGAGCAGTTCTTC.

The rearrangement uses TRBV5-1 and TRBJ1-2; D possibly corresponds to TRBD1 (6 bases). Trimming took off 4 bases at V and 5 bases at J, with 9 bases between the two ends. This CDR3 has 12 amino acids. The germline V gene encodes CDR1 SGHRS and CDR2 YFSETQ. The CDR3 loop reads CASSTGTYGYTF. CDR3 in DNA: TGCGCCAGCAGCACCGGGACATATGGCTACACCTTC.

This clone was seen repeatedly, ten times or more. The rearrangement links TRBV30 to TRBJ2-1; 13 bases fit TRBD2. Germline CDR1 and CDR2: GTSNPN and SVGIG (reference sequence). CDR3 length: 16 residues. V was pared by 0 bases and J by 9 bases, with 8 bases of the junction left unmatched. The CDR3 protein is CAWSVLTSGRSTEQFF. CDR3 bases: TGTGCCTGGAGTGTCCTGACTAGCGGGAGGAGTACTGAGCAGTTCTTC.

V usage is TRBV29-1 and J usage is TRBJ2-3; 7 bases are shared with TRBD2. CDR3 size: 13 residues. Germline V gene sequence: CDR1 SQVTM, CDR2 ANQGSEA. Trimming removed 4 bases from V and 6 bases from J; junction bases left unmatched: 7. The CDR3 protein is CSVGGAGIDTQYF. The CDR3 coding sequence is TGCAGCGTTGGGGGAGCGGGGATCGATACGCAGTATTTT.

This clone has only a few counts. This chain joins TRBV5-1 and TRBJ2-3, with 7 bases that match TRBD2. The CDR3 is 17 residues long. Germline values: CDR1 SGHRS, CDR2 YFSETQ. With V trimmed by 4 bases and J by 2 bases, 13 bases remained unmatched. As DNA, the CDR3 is TGCGCCAGCAGCCTGAGGTCCCTAGCGGCCTACACAGATACGCAGTATTTT. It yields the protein CASSLRSLAAYTDTQYF.